Shown below are 26 T cell receptor beta chains from a single sample sequenced in a study of blood T cell repertoires in COVID-19. The table came from immunoSEQ multiplex PCR; TCRdb's copy has only in-frame clones and leaves some out. The sample holds about 160,000 clones; about 88% are singletons and the top ten take 7% to 8%. Sequences were obtained from PBMCs or T cells enriched from blood (not recorded which). These receptors were collected from a woman aged 45-59 years who had recovered from COVID-19.

J is TRBJ2-3 and V is TRBV6-4; TRBD2 matches 11 bases. The CDR3 runs to 16 residues. Germline values: CDR1 MRHNA, CDR2 SNTAGT. The junction had 10 bases not matched to a gene; V was cut back by 6 bases and J by 5 bases. CDR3 DNA sequence: TGTGCCAGCAGCAGCACTAGCGGGAGCAGGATAGATACGCAGTATTTT. This sequence encodes CASSSTSGSRIDTQYF.

V gene TRBV6-6 combines with J gene TRBJ2-5; tentatively, D is TRBD2 (7 bases). The CDR3 has 15 amino acids. From germline, CDR1 is MNHNY and CDR2 SVGAGI (reference sequence). V dropped 0 bases and J dropped 4 bases, with 12 bases sitting between them. The CDR3 loop is CASSYSGGRGETQYF. The CDR3 DNA reads TGTGCCAGCAGTTACTCGGGGGGGCGCGGAGAGACCCAGTACTTC.

The chain joins TRBV20-1 to TRBJ2-7; D is unresolved. The CDR3 runs to 11 residues. Trimming cost V 3 bases and J 5 bases, with 8 bases left between them. Per germline, CDR1 DFQATT and CDR2 SNEGSKA (reference sequence). CDR3 amino acids: CSASLGHEQYF. The DNA of the CDR3 is TGCAGTGCTAGTCTAGGCCACGAGCAGTACTTC.

The chain links TRBV6-5 to TRBJ2-6; D is ambiguous. The germline V gene has CDR1 MNHEY and CDR2 SVGAGI. Trimming pared 6 bases from V and 1 base from J, leaving 10 bases between. The CDR3 runs 15 residues. CDR3 nucleotides: TGTGCCAGCAGCCGAACCTATTCTGGGGCCAACGTCCTGACTTTC. This gives the protein CASSRTYSGANVLTF.

This rearrangement joins TRBV7-9 to TRBJ1-2; no clear D. V was clipped by 4 bases and J by 3 bases, with 9 bases between them. CDR1 is SEHNR, CDR2 FQNEAQ, per germline (reference sequence). The CDR3 is 13 residues long. The CDR3 DNA reads as TGTGCCAGCAGCTCCGGGGTATACTATGGCTACACCTTC. It specifies CASSSGVYYGYTF.

The chain uses TRBV11-2 and TRBJ2-1, with TRBD2 identical over 9 bases. The CDR3 length is 15 residues. Trimming at V came to 3 bases and at J to 6 bases, leaving 6 bases not matched to a gene. CDR1 and CDR2 from the germline V gene are SGHAT and FQNNGV. The CDR3 bases are TGTGCCAGCAGCTTTAGCGGGAGAGTAGTCAATGAGCAGTTCTTC. The encoded protein is CASSFSGRVVNEQFF.

This clone has only a few counts. The gene calls are TRBV4-1 and TRBJ2-2, with D unresolved. The CDR3 covers 13 residues. The germline V and J ends were trimmed by 2 bases and 8 bases, with 9 bases remaining between them. Germline V lookup: CDR1 MGHRA, CDR2 YSYEKL. The CDR3 protein is CASSQQVVGELFF. CDR3 bases: TGCGCCAGCAGCCAACAGGTAGTTGGGGAGCTGTTTTTT.

The J gene is TRBJ2-7, the V gene TRBV29-1; weak D call: TRBD1 (5 bases). CDR1 is SQVTM, CDR2 ANQGSEA, per germline. The V gene lost 7 bases and the J gene lost 4 bases, with 14 bases spanning the gap. The CDR3 totals 12 residues. This CDR3 is CSAGQGLYEQYF. For the CDR3, the DNA is TGCAGCGCTGGGCAGGGTTTATACGAGCAGTACTTC.

The chain joins TRBV18 to TRBJ1-2, with a weak D call TRBD1 (5 bases). CDR1 KGHSH and CDR2 LQKENI come from the germline V gene. The CDR3 is 13 residues long. Trimming left V 2 bases short and J 3 bases short, with 7 bases between. The CDR3 nucleotides read TGTGCCAGCTCACCAGGCAGGGACTATGGCTACACCTTC. Its translation: CASSPGRDYGYTF.

The chain joins TRBV7-9 to TRBJ2-3; no reliable D call. Germline CDR1 is SEHNR and CDR2 is FQNEAQ (reference sequence). Trimming pared 0 bases from V and 0 bases from J, leaving 7 bases between. The CDR3 extends over 15 amino acids. The CDR3 nucleotides are TGTGCCAGCAGCTTAGCAAATCCTAGCACAGATACGCAGTATTTT. Encoded protein: CASSLANPSTDTQYF.

The chain employs TRBV5-4 and TRBJ1-2, with D perhaps matching TRBD1 (6 bases). Germline V gene sequence: CDR1 SGHNT, CDR2 YYREEE (reference sequence). V dropped 0 bases and J dropped 7 bases, with 7 bases sitting between them. CDR3 length: 12 amino acids. In DNA, the CDR3 is TGTGCCAGCAGCTTGGACAGGGTTGGCTACACCTTC. Its translation: CASSLDRVGYTF.

This chain joins TRBV4-2 and TRBJ2-6; 8 nucleotides agree with TRBD2. CDR1 and CDR2 (germline): LGHNA, YNFKEQ. The V segment lost 1 base and the J segment 2 bases; nucleotides outside the gene matches: 13. This CDR3 comprises 20 residues. CDR3 region: CASSQVLIRGSGTGANVLTF. The CDR3 bases are TGTGCCAGCAGCCAAGTACTTATTCGGGGTAGCGGGACTGGGGCCAACGTCCTGACTTTC.

The rearrangement joins TRBV2 to TRBJ2-7; D might be TRBD2 (6 bases). Trimming stripped 8 bases from V and 2 bases from J, with 16 bases between. This CDR3 is 14 amino acids long. From germline, CDR1 is SNHLY and CDR2 FYNNEI. Here the CDR3 reads CASVWDLGTYEQYF. Here the CDR3 DNA reads TGTGCCAGCGTATGGGACTTGGGAACCTACGAGCAGTACTTC.

The J gene is TRBJ2-7, the V gene TRBV28, with 7 bases identical to TRBD2. Losses at the gene ends were 6 bases for V and 5 bases for J; bases not matched to a gene: 13. In germline, CDR1 is MDHEN, CDR2 SYDVKM. The CDR3 totals 15 residues. The CDR3: CASRVPGLLGHEQYF. Here the CDR3 DNA reads TGTGCCAGCAGGGTTCCGGGACTATTGGGGCACGAGCAGTACTTC.

The chain carries TRBV28 and TRBJ1-5; weak D call: TRBD1 (5 bases). This CDR3 region has 14 residues. The V and J ends lost 3 bases and 4 bases respectively, with 10 bases between them. Germline assignment: CDR1 MDHEN and CDR2 SYDVKM. The CDR3 spells CASSFWGENQPQHF. The DNA for the CDR3 is TGTGCCAGCAGTTTCTGGGGGGAGAATCAGCCCCAGCATTTT.

This sequence joins TRBV5-1 and TRBJ1-5, with 10 bases identical to TRBD1. The germline gives CDR1 SGHRS, CDR2 YFSETQ. V shed 3 bases, J shed 4 bases, and the junction held 4 bases outside the gene matches. This CDR3 contains 15 residues. The CDR3 DNA sequence: TGCGCCAGCAGCTCGACAGGGGGCTCTAATCAGCCCCAGCATTTT. Translated: CASSSTGGSNQPQHF.

The genes are TRBV2 and TRBJ2-1; maybe TRBD2 (6 bases). This CDR3 is built from 13 residues. In germline, CDR1 is SNHLY, CDR2 FYNNEI. V was cut by 1 base and J by 7 bases, with 8 bases left in between. In nucleotides, the CDR3 is TGTGCCAGCAGTGAAGGGACTAAGAATGAGCAGTTCTTC. This translates into CASSEGTKNEQFF.

The chain uses TRBV3-1 (or the pseudogene TRBV3-2) and TRBJ2-2, with no clear D. The CDR3 sequence is 12 residues long. Germline loops: CDR1 LGHDT, CDR2 YNNKEL (reference sequence). With 2 bases removed from V and 6 bases from J, the gap between germline ends came to 4 bases. The CDR3 here is CASSQTAGELFF. CDR3 DNA: TGTGCCAGCAGCCAAACGGCCGGGGAGCTGTTTTTT.

V and J are TRBV6-4 and TRBJ2-2, with 9 positions matching TRBD2. Germline-derived CDR1 and CDR2 are MRHNA and SNTAGT. This CDR3 has 15 residues. After removal of 0 bases from V and 6 bases from J, the junction contained 2 bases not matched to a gene. The CDR3 spells CASSDSREGSGELFF. The CDR3 region has the DNA TGTGCCAGCAGTGACTCGCGGGAGGGCTCCGGGGAGCTGTTTTTT.

The chain carries TRBV24-1 and TRBJ2-7; 9 nucleotides line up with TRBD1. CDR3 length: 15 amino acids. V was clipped by 5 bases and J by 2 bases; unmatched bases: 6. From germline, CDR1 is KGHDR and CDR2 SFDVKD. The CDR3 is CATSGPGQGAYEQYF. Written as DNA, the CDR3 is TGTGCCACCAGTGGCCCGGGACAGGGTGCCTACGAGCAGTACTTC.

The chain employs TRBV6-5 and TRBJ2-3; D unclear. The CDR3 runs 14 residues. V shed 6 bases and J shed 0 bases, with 10 bases lying between them. The germline gives CDR1 MNHEY, CDR2 SVGAGI. CDR3 residues: CASRSRSSTDTQYF. The CDR3, as DNA: TGTGCCAGCAGGAGCCGTTCGAGCACAGATACGCAGTATTTT.

The chain employs TRBV11-2 and TRBJ2-2, with D perhaps TRBD1 (6 bases). From germline, CDR1 is SGHAT and CDR2 FQNNGV. The CDR3 contains 16 residues. The V and J ends lost 6 bases and 0 bases respectively, with 14 bases between them. Here the CDR3 DNA reads TGTGCCAGCAGTCCTCAGACAGGCACGAACACCGGGGAGCTGTTTTTT. As protein: CASSPQTGTNTGELFF.

The CDR3 region has the DNA TGTGCCAGCAGACAAGCGGGACAGGGACGGGAAAAACTGTTTTTT. Amino acid sequence: CASRQAGQGREKLFF. V is TRBV28 and J is TRBJ1-4, with 9 bases identical to TRBD1. The CDR3 totals 15 residues. Germline assignment: CDR1 MDHEN and CDR2 SYDVKM. The J segment lost 8 bases and the V segment lost 6 bases, leaving 10 bases of the junction unmatched.

The chain recombines TRBV23-1 with TRBJ1-2; weak D call: TRBD1 (6 bases). TRBV23-1 is flagged as an ORF with uncertain function. The CDR3 loop spans 16 amino acids. The V and J ends lost 2 bases and 6 bases respectively, with 19 bases between them. CDR3 sequence: CASSQPSVRGMDGYTF. CDR3 in DNA: TGCGCCAGCAGTCAACCCTCGGTGAGGGGGATGGATGGCTACACCTTC.

The chain recombines TRBV13 with TRBJ2-7, with 13 bases that match TRBD2. Germline CDR1 and CDR2: PRHDT and FYEKMQ (reference sequence). V gave up 6 bases and J gave up 7 bases; unmatched junction bases: 9. The CDR3 has 15 amino acids. CDR3 sequence: CASRRTSGSLREQYF. As DNA, the CDR3 is TGTGCCAGCAGAAGGACTAGCGGGAGTCTCCGGGAGCAGTACTTC.

In this sample, this clone turned up once. The CDR3 here is CASSIDPGQGNYGYTF. The CDR3 region has the DNA TGTGCCAGTAGTATCGACCCGGGACAGGGTAACTATGGCTACACCTTC. This chain uses TRBV19 with TRBJ1-2, with 9 positions matching TRBD1. The CDR3 loop spans 16 amino acids. Per the germline V gene, CDR1 is LNHDA and CDR2 is SQIVND (reference sequence). Germline trimming cut 3 bases from V and 1 base from J; bases unmatched to any gene: 6.